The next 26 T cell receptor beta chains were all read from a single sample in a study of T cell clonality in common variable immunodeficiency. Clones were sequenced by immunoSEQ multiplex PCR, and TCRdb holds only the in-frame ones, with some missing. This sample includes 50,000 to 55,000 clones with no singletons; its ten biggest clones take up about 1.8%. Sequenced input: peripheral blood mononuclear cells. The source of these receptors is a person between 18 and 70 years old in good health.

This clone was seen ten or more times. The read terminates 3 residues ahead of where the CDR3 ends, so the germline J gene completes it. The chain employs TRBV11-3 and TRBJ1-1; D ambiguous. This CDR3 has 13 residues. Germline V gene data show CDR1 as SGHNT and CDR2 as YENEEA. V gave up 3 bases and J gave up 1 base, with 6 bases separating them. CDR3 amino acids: CASSFQSNTEAFF. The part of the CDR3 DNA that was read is TGTGCCAGCAGCTTCCAGTCGAACACTGAA.

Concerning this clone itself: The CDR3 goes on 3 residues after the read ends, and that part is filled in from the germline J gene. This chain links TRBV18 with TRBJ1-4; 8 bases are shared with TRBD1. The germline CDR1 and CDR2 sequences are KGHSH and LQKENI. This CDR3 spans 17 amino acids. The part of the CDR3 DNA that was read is TGTGCCAGCTCACTCCTGGGCCAAACAGGGGGAAATTCACCA. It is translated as CASSLLGQTGGNSP. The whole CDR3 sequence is CASSLLGQTGGNSPLFF.

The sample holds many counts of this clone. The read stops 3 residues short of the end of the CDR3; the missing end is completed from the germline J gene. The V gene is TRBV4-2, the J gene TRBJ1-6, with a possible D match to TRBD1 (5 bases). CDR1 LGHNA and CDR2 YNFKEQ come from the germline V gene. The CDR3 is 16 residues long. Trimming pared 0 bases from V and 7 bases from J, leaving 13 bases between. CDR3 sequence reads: CASSQDRSGNNSPLHF. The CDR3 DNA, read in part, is TGTGCCAGCAGCCAAGATAGGTCAGGGAACAATTCACCC.

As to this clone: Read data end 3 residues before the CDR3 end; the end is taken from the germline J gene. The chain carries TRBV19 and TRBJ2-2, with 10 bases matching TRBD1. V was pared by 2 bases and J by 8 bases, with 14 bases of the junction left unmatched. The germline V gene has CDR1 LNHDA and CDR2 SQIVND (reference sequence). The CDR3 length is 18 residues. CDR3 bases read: TGTGCCAGTAGTATATCCCCCGACAGGGGGCCAATTTTGGGGGAG. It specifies CASSISPDRGPILGE. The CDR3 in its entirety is CASSISPDRGPILGELFF.

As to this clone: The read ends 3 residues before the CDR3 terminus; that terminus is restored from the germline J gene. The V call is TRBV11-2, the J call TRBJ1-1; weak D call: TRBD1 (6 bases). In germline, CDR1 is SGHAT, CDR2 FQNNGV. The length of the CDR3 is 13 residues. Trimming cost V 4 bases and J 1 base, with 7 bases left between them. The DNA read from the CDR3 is TGTGCCAGCAGCTCACAGGGGAACACTGAA. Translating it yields CASSSQGNTE. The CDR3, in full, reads CASSSQGNTEAFF.

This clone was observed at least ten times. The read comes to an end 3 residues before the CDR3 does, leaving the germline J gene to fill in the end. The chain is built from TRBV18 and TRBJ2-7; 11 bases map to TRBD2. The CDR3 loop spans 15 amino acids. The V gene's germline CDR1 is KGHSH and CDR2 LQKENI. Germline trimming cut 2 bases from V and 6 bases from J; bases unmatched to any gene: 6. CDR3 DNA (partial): TGTGCCAGCTCACCAACCGGGACTAGCGGCTCCGAG. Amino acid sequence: CASSPTGTSGSE. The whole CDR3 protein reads CASSPTGTSGSEQYF.

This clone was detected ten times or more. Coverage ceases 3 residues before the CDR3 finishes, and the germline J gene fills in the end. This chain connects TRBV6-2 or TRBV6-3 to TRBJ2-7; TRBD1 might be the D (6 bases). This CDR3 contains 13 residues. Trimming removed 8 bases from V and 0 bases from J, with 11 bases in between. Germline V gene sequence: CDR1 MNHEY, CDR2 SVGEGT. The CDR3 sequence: CASLTGSSYEQYF. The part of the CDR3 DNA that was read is TGTGCCAGCCTTACAGGGAGCTCCTACGAG.

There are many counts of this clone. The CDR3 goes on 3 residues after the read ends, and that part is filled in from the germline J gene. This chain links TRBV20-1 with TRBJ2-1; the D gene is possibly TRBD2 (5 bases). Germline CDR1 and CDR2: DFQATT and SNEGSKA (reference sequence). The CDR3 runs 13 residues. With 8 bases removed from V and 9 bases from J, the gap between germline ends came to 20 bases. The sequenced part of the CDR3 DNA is TGCAGTTTAGAGAGCGGAGTGGGCAGTGAG. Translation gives CSLESGVGSE. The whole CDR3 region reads CSLESGVGSEQFF.

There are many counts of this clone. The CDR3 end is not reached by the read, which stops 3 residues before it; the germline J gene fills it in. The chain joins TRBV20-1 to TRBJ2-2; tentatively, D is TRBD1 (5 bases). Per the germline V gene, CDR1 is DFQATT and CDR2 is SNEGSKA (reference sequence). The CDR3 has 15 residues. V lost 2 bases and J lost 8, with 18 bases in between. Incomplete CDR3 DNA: TGCAGTGCTAGATTACTCTCAGGGCTTGGGGGGGAG. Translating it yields CSARLLSGLGGE. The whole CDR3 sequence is CSARLLSGLGGELFF.

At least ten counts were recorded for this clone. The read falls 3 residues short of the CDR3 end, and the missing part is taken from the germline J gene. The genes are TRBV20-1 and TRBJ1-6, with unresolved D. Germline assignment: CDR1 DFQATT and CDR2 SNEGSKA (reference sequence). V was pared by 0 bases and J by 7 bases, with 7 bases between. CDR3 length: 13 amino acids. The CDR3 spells CSAREQGNSPLHF. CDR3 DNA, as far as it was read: TGCAGTGCTAGAGAACAAGGGAATTCACCC.

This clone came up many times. The CDR3 sequence: CASSQAEEKLFF. CDR3 DNA (partial): TGCGCCAGCAGCCAAGCAGAAGAAAAG. The chain is built from TRBV4-1 and TRBJ2-2; no clear D gene. The read terminates 3 residues ahead of where the CDR3 ends, so the germline J gene completes it. CDR1 MGHRA and CDR2 YSYEKL come from the germline V gene. This CDR3 comprises 12 residues.

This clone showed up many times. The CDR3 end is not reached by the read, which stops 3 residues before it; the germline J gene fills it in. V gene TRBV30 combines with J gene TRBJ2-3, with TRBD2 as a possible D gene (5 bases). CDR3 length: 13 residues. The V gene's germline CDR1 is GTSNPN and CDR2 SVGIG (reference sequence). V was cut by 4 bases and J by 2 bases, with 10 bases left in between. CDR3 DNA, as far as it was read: TGTGCCTGGAATCAGCGGTACACAGATACG. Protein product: CAWNQRYTDT. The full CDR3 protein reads CAWNQRYTDTQYF.

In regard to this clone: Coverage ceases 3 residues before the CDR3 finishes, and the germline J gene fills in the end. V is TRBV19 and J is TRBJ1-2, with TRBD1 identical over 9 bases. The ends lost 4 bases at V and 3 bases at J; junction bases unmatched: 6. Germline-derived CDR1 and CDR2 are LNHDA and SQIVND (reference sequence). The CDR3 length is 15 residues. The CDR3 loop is CASSKDRGSDYGYTF. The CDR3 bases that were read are TGTGCCAGTAGTAAGGACAGGGGTTCTGACTATGGC.

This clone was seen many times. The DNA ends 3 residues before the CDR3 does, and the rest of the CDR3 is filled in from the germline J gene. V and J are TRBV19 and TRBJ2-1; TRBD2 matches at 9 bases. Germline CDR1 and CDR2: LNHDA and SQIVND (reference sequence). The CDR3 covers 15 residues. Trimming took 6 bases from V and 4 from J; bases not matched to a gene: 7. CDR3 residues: CASSGGLAGYNEQFF. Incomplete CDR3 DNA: TGTGCCAGTAGCGGTGGGCTAGCGGGATACAATGAG.

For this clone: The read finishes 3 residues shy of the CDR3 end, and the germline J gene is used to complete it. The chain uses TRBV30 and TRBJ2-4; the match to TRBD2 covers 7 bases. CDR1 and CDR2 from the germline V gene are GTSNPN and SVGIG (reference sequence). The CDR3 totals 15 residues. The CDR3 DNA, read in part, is TGTGCCTGGGCAATGGGAGGGGCAGCTAACTATGGT. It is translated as CAWAMGGAANYG. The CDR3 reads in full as CAWAMGGAANYGQYF.

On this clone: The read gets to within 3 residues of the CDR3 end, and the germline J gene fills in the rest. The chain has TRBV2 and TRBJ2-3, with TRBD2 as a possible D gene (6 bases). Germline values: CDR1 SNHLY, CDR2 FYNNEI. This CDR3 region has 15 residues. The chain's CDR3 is CASSATGDIWETQYF. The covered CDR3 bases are TGTGCCAGCAGTGCGACGGGGGATATATGGGAGACG.

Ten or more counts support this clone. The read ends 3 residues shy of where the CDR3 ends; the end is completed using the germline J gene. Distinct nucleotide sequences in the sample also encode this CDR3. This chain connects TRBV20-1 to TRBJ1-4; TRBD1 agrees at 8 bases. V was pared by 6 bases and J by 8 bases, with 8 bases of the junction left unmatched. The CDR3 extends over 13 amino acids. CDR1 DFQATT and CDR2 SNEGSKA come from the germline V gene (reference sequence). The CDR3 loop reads CSATSGTGEKLFF. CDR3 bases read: TGCAGTGCCACCTCGGGGACAGGCGAAAAA.

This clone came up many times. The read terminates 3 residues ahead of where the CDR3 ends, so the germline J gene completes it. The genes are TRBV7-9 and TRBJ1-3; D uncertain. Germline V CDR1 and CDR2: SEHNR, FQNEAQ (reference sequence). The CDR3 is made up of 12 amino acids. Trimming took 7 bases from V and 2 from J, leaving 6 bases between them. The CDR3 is CASTNAGNTIYF. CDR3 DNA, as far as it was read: TGTGCCAGCACCAATGCTGGAAACACC.

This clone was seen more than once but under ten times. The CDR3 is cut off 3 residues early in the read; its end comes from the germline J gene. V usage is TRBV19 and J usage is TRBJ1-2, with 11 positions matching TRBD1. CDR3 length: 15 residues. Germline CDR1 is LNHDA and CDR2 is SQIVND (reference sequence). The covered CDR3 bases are TGTGCCAGTACCTCAAAGGGACAGGGGGTCTACGAC. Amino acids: CASTSKGQGVYD. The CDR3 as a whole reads CASTSKGQGVYDYTF.

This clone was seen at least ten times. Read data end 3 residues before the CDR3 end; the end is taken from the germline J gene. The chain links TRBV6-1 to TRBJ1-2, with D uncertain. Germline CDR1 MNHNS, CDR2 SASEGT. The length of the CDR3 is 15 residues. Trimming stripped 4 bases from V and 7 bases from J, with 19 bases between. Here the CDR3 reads CASSGVEPSGVGYTF. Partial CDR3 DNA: TGTGCCAGCAGTGGAGTCGAGCCCTCCGGGGTTGGC.

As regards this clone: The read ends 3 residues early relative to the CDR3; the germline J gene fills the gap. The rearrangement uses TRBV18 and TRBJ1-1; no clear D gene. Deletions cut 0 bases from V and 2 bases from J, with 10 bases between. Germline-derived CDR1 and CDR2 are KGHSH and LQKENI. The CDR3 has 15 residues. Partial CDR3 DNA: TGTGCCAGCTCACCACCCGCGGAGTCAAACACTGAA. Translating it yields CASSPPAESNTE. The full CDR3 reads CASSPPAESNTEAFF. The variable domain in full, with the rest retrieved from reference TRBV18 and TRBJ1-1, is NAGVMQNPRHLVRRRGQEARLRCSPMKGHSHVYWYRQLPEEGLKFMVYLQKENIIDESGMPKERFSAEFPKEGPSILRIQQVVRGDSAAYFCASSPPAESNTEAFFGQGTRLTVV.

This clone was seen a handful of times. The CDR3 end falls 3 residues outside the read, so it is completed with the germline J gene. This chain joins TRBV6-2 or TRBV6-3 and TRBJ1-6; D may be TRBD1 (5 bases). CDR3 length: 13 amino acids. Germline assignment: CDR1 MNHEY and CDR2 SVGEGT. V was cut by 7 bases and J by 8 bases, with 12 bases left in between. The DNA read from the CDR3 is TGTGCCAGCACCCCAGGGATGGATTCACCC. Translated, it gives CASTPGMDSP. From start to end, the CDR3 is CASTPGMDSPLHF.

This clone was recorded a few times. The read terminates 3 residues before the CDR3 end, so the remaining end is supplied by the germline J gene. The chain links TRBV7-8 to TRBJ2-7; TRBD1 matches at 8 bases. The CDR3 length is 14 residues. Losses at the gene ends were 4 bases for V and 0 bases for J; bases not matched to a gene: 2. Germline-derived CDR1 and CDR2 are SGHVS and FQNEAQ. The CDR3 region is CASSSGTGSYEQYF. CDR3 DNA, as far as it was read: TGTGCCAGCAGCTCCGGGACAGGCTCCTACGAG.

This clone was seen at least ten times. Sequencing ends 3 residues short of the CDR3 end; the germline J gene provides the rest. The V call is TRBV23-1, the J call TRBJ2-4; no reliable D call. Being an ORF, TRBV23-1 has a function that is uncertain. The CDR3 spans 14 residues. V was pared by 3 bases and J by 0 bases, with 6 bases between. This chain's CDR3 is CASSHWLAKNIQYF. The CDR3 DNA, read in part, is TGCGCCAGCAGTCATTGGCTAGCCAAAAACATT.

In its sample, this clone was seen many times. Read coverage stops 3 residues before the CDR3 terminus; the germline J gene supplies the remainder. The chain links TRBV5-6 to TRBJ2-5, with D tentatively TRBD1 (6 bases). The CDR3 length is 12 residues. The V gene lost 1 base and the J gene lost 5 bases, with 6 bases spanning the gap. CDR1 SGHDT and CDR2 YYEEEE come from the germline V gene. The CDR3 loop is CASSLQGETQYF. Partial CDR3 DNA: TGTGCCAGCAGCTTGCAGGGGGAGACC.

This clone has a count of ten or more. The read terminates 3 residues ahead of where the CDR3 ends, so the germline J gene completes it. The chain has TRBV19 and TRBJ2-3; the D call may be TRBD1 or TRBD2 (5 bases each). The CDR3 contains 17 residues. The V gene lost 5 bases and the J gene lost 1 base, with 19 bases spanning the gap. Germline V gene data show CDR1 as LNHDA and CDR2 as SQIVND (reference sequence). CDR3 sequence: CASSRAFKRGGTDTQYF. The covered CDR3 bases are TGTGCCAGTAGTCGGGCTTTCAAGCGAGGGGGCACAGATACG.